These 28 T cell receptor beta chains share one sample of origin, sequenced in a study of OX40 agonist ivuxolimab in advanced cancers. The method was immunoSEQ multiplex PCR; TCRdb's version includes in-frame clones alone and lacks a portion of them. The sample lists approximately 11,000 clones, 77% occurring once. The sample was CD4+ or CD8+ T cells sorted from blood, taken in a trial of the OX40 agonist ivuxolimab. The receptors shown here come from an adult with an advanced solid tumor such as melanoma, head and neck, liver or kidney cancer.

V gene TRBV6-4 combines with J gene TRBJ1-4, with 8 bases identical to TRBD1. Germline CDR1 reads MRHNA; CDR2 reads SNTAGT. The CDR3 has 17 residues. J gave up 4 bases and V 7 bases, and 14 bases lay outside the gene matches. CDR3 amino acids: CASTAGTGVEGNEKLFF. The CDR3, as DNA: TGTGCCAGCACCGCGGGGACAGGCGTGGAGGGTAATGAAAAACTGTTTTTT.

This chain links TRBV7-8 with TRBJ2-7, with TRBD1 matching over 8 bases. The trim removed 3 bases at V and 3 bases at J, leaving 4 bases unmatched. The germline CDR1 and CDR2 sequences are SGHVS and FQNEAQ. The CDR3 has 14 residues. The DNA of the CDR3 is TGTGCCAGCAGCTTGAGAACAGGGGGCTACGAGCAGTACTTC. Its protein is CASSLRTGGYEQYF.

This chain joins TRBV5-4 and TRBJ2-3; the match to TRBD1 covers 9 bases. This CDR3 is 17 amino acids long. CDR1 is SGHNT and CDR2 is YYREEE in the germline V gene (reference sequence). The J segment lost 2 bases and the V segment lost 4 bases, leaving 11 bases of the junction unmatched. The CDR3 nucleotides read TGTGCCAGCAGCCGCATCCGGACAGGGGCCAACACAGATACGCAGTATTTT. Translated, it gives CASSRIRTGANTDTQYF.

The gene calls are TRBV7-3 and TRBJ2-1; 11 nucleotides line up with TRBD2. Germline V lookup: CDR1 SGHTA, CDR2 FQGTGA. J gave up 5 bases and V 5 bases, and 8 bases lay outside the gene matches. This CDR3 region has 16 residues. The CDR3 sequence: CASSLIAGGGHNEQFF. CDR3 DNA: TGTGCCAGCAGCCTTATAGCGGGAGGGGGCCACAATGAGCAGTTCTTC.

The chain combines TRBV7-2 with TRBJ2-3; possible D gene TRBD1, 5 bases. Germline V gene sequence: CDR1 SGHTA, CDR2 FQGNSA. The CDR3 covers 15 residues. The V and J ends lost 5 bases and 4 bases respectively, with 16 bases between them. The CDR3 region has the DNA TGTGCCAGCAGCCCCTCCCACACAGGTTCAGATACGCAGTATTTT. It codes for CASSPSHTGSDTQYF.

This clone is termed medium-sized. The rearrangement joins TRBV11-2 to TRBJ2-7; 7 positions match TRBD2. CDR3 size: 15 residues. Per germline, CDR1 SGHAT and CDR2 FQNNGV. J was trimmed by 2 bases and V by 6 bases; bases with no gene match: 10. The CDR3 loop is CASSRVAGPTYEQYF. The CDR3 bases are TGTGCCAGCAGTAGAGTAGCGGGCCCGACCTACGAGCAGTACTTC.

The chain carries TRBV7-6 and TRBJ1-5, with D possibly matching TRBD1 (5 bases). Germline CDR1 and CDR2: SGHVS and FNYEAQ. This CDR3 is 16 amino acids long. Trimming stripped 6 bases from V and 0 bases from J, with 15 bases between. This chain's CDR3 is CASREGPFGSNQPQHF. In nucleotides, the CDR3 is TGTGCCAGCAGAGAGGGGCCTTTCGGTAGCAATCAGCCCCAGCATTTT.

The table lists this clone with a few counts. The rearrangement uses TRBV7-9 and TRBJ2-5; 8 bases match TRBD2. The V segment lost 6 bases and the J segment 7 bases; nucleotides outside the gene matches: 7. Germline V gives CDR1 SEHNR, CDR2 FQNEAQ (reference sequence). This CDR3 spans 13 amino acids. This chain's CDR3 is CASSLSGGRTQYF. The CDR3 DNA reads as TGTGCCAGCAGTTTATCGGGGGGGCGGACCCAGTACTTC.

V is TRBV7-6 and J is TRBJ2-3; 7 bases match TRBD1. CDR1 is SGHVS, CDR2 FNYEAQ, per germline. With V trimmed by 4 bases and J by 2 bases, 6 bases remained unmatched. This CDR3 contains 15 residues. The CDR3 is CASSSTTGLTDTQYF. CDR3 bases: TGTGCCAGCAGCTCCACGACAGGGCTCACAGATACGCAGTATTTT.

In its sample, this clone was seen a few times. The chain couples TRBV7-8 to TRBJ2-7; 11 bases line up with TRBD2. With 2 bases clipped from V and 3 bases from J, the junction kept 12 bases outside the gene matches. The CDR3 spans 18 residues. Germline CDR1 SGHVS, CDR2 FQNEAQ. CDR3 sequence reads: CASSLNLAGGRINYEQYF. In DNA form, the CDR3 reads TGTGCCAGCAGCTTAAACCTAGCGGGGGGCCGAATAAACTACGAGCAGTACTTC.

For the CDR3, the DNA is TGTGCCAGCAGCGACCCGGGACAAATCTACGAGCAGTACTTC. Translating gives CASSDPGQIYEQYF. The chain recombines TRBV28 with TRBJ2-7; D possibly corresponds to TRBD1 (6 bases). Germline CDR1 reads MDHEN; CDR2 reads SYDVKM. Trimming shortened V by 6 bases and J by 3 bases, and 15 bases separated the two germline ends. The CDR3 consists of 14 residues.

Comments on this clone: The same CDR3 also results from other DNA sequences found in this sample. The V gene is TRBV27, the J gene TRBJ2-1; a weak D match, TRBD1 (6 bases). The germline V gene has CDR1 MNHEY and CDR2 SMNVEV (reference sequence). The V gene lost 5 bases and the J gene lost 7 bases, with 9 bases spanning the gap. The CDR3 contains 12 residues. The CDR3 DNA is TGTGCCAGCAGTCCAGGGACAAATGAGCAGTTCTTC. Translation: CASSPGTNEQFF.

This rearrangement joins TRBV6-4 to TRBJ2-3; D possibly uses TRBD1 or TRBD2 (5 bases each). Trimming stripped 0 bases from V and 2 bases from J, with 12 bases between. Germline V CDR1 and CDR2: MRHNA, SNTAGT. The length of the CDR3 is 16 residues. CDR3 protein: CASSDSRGPPTDTQYF. In DNA, the CDR3 is TGTGCCAGCAGTGACTCGAGGGGCCCCCCCACAGATACGCAGTATTTT.

This sequence joins TRBV11-1 and TRBJ2-6; 11 nucleotides line up with TRBD1. Germline-derived CDR1 and CDR2 are SGHAT and FQDESV (reference sequence). V dropped 4 bases and J dropped 7; count of bases not matched to a gene: 15. This CDR3 has 19 amino acids. Here the CDR3 DNA reads TGTGCCAGCAGCTCCCTAGCCGGGACAGGGGGAAGTAACGCCAACGTCCTGACTTTC. Its protein is CASSSLAGTGGSNANVLTF.

The chain has TRBV27 and TRBJ2-7, with 9 bases lining up with TRBD1. The V and J ends lost 5 bases and 5 bases, in that order; junction bases with no gene match: 7. Germline CDR1 is MNHEY and CDR2 is SMNVEV (reference sequence). This CDR3 is built from 14 residues. The CDR3 loop is CASSPHRGLDEQYF. In nucleotides, the CDR3 is TGTGCCAGCAGTCCTCACAGGGGGCTCGACGAGCAGTACTTC.

The table lists this clone with a count of one. V gene TRBV2 combines with J gene TRBJ2-1, with D perhaps TRBD2 (5 bases). The germline V gene encodes CDR1 SNHLY and CDR2 FYNNEI. V was cut by 3 bases and J by 8 bases, with 17 bases left in between. The CDR3 is made up of 15 amino acids. The CDR3 loop is CASSDSGVPPDEQFF. CDR3 DNA sequence: TGTGCCAGCAGTGACTCCGGGGTACCCCCCGATGAGCAGTTCTTC. The variable domain in full, completed from reference TRBV2 and TRBJ2-1, reads EPEVTQTPSHQVTQMGQEVILRCVPISNHLYFYWYRQILGQKVEFLVSFYNNEISEKSEIFDDQFSVERPDGSNFTLKIRSTKLEDSAMYFCASSDSGVPPDEQFFGPGTRLTVL.

This chain links TRBV6-5 with TRBJ2-3, with D perhaps given as TRBD1 or TRBD2 (5 bases each). V lost 2 bases, J lost 1 base, and 10 bases lay in between. CDR3 length: 15 residues. CDR1 MNHEY and CDR2 SVGAGI come from the germline V gene. The CDR3 sequence: CASSYEGLGTDTQYF. The CDR3 nucleotides are TGTGCCAGCAGTTACGAGGGGCTAGGCACAGATACGCAGTATTTT.

A few counts support this clone. The genes are TRBV19 and TRBJ2-1; weak D call: TRBD2 (6 bases). Between the trimmed V and J ends, which lost 1 base and 8 bases, there was a span of 27 bases. The CDR3 consists of 19 residues. Germline V gene sequence: CDR1 LNHDA, CDR2 SQIVND (reference sequence). The CDR3 is CASSIGPYGPTRREYEQFF. CDR3 nucleotide sequence: TGTGCCAGTAGTATAGGGCCATATGGACCAACGCGGAGGGAATATGAGCAGTTCTTC.

The CDR3 DNA reads TGTGCCAGCAGCACACAGGGAATCACTGAAGCTTTCTTT. Its translation is CASSTQGITEAFF. The rearrangement uses TRBV7-2 and TRBJ1-1; tentatively, D is TRBD1 (6 bases). The CDR3 runs to 13 residues. Trimming removed 5 bases at V and 4 bases at J, with 11 bases between. CDR1 and CDR2 from the germline V gene are SGHTA and FQGNSA.

In its sample, this clone was seen a few times. This chain links TRBV27 with TRBJ2-7, with 8 bases aligning to TRBD1. The CDR3 has 13 amino acids. J lost 0 bases, V lost 6 bases, and 1 base had no gene match. Per germline, CDR1 MNHEY and CDR2 SMNVEV (reference sequence). This chain's CDR3 is CASSQGASYEQYF. The CDR3 DNA follows: TGTGCCAGCAGCCAGGGGGCCTCCTACGAGCAGTACTTC.

This clone is labeled hyperexpanded. V usage is TRBV28 and J usage is TRBJ2-5; 8 positions agree with TRBD2. Germline CDR1 MDHEN, CDR2 SYDVKM. Trimming removed 1 base from V and 7 bases from J; junction bases left unmatched: 2. This CDR3 spans 13 amino acids. The CDR3 DNA follows: TGTGCCAGCAGTTTATCGGGGGGGCGGACCCAGTACTTC. Translation gives CASSLSGGRTQYF.

CDR3 sequence (DNA): TGTGCCACCAGCCGTGGACCCGCCGCGAACACTGAAGCTTTCTTT. This encodes CATSRGPAANTEAFF. The rearrangement links TRBV15 to TRBJ1-1; D unclear. Germline V gene data show CDR1 as LNHNV and CDR2 as YYDKDF (reference sequence). The CDR3 spans 15 residues. V was clipped by 5 bases and J by 1 base, with 14 bases between them.

This rearrangement joins TRBV6-5 to TRBJ1-3; possible D gene TRBD1, 5 bases. Trimming removed 4 bases from V and 4 bases from J, with 8 bases in between. There are 13 residues in the CDR3. Germline V gives CDR1 MNHEY, CDR2 SVGAGI. In DNA form, the CDR3 reads TGTGCCAGCAGTTCAGGGATCGGAAACACCATATATTTT. It codes for CASSSGIGNTIYF.

This clone is labeled as medium-sized. V and J are TRBV30 and TRBJ1-3; D possibly corresponds to TRBD1 (5 bases). This CDR3 contains 13 residues. Germline V lookup: CDR1 GTSNPN, CDR2 SVGIG (reference sequence). V was trimmed by 4 bases and J by 1 base, leaving 8 bases between them. The DNA for the CDR3 is TGTGCCTGGAATCCAGGGTCTGGAAACACCATATATTTT. Its translation is CAWNPGSGNTIYF.

The V call is TRBV7-9, the J call TRBJ1-2; 7 nucleotides align to TRBD1. Germline-derived CDR1 and CDR2 are SEHNR and FQNEAQ (reference sequence). V trimming: 5 bases; J trimming: 4 bases; junction bases outside the gene matches: 4. The CDR3 totals 13 residues. The CDR3 sequence is CASSPGQIYGYTF. CDR3 sequence (DNA): TGTGCCAGCAGCCCGGGACAGATCTATGGCTACACCTTC.

The chain joins TRBV5-4 to TRBJ2-4; D gene unclear. This CDR3 is 15 amino acids long. V was clipped by 2 bases and J by 1 base, with 10 bases between them. Germline values: CDR1 SGHNT, CDR2 YYREEE (reference sequence). DNA of the CDR3: TGTGCCAGCAGCTTTGGGGTAGTTGCCAAAAACATTCAGTACTTC. Translated: CASSFGVVAKNIQYF.

The chain is built from TRBV19 and TRBJ2-1; D perhaps matches TRBD2 (6 bases). CDR3 length: 15 residues. Trimming removed 1 base from V and 1 base from J, with 8 bases in between. Germline V CDR1 and CDR2: LNHDA, SQIVND (reference sequence). The CDR3 nucleotides are TGTGCCAGTAGTATAGTAGCGGATTCCTACAATGAGCAGTTCTTC. Amino acids: CASSIVADSYNEQFF.

The chain employs TRBV27 and TRBJ2-1, with D perhaps given as TRBD1 or TRBD2 (5 bases each). This CDR3 region has 15 residues. V was shortened by 4 bases and J by 0 bases, with 10 bases between the two germline ends. The germline gives CDR1 MNHEY, CDR2 SMNVEV (reference sequence). The CDR3 region is CASSWGPNSYNEQFF. DNA of the CDR3: TGTGCCAGCAGTTGGGGACCGAACTCCTACAATGAGCAGTTCTTC.